The clone carrying this TCR beta chain appeared many times. Its specificity is not known. The TCR beta cDNA libraries carried unique molecular identifiers. Yield was 500,000 or so cDNA molecules from around 1 to 10 million T cells. Each CDR3 protein is one row after TCRdb ran MiXCR on the PCR reads. The top ten clones hold under 7% of a sample with about 540,000 distinct CDR3 sequences, 30% to 40% of them seen once. This entry belongs to a study of post-analysis software for immune sequencing data. Overall study findings and caveats: Strong co-clustering by F measure was seen for same-batch samples. Significantly lower normalized Chao1 diversity was seen in multiple sclerosis patients than in controls. Controls showed lower frequencies than patients for several TRBV segments, and TRBV5-6, TRBV5-1 and TRBV20-1 were among these.

Germline values: CDR1 ENHRY, CDR2 SYGVKD. Deletions cut 8 bases from V and 6 bases from J, with 11 bases between. The CDR3 has 11 residues. The sample taken for sequencing was blood. The sequence was obtained from a girl aged 2-17 years with multiple sclerosis. V gene TRBV10-3 combines with J gene TRBJ2-7, with D unresolved. The CDR3 here is CAIPLLFEQYF. The CDR3 DNA follows: TGTGCCATCCCGCTTCTGTTCGAGCAGTACTTC.